Listed below are T cell receptor beta chains from one sample, sequenced in a study of molecular identifiers for immune sequencing clone quantification. Each CDR3 protein gets one entry after TCRdb re-called the PCR reads with MiXCR. This repertoire shows under 650,000 distinct CDR3 sequences, about 20% found once; its top ten account for roughly 0.83%. The sequenced material came from naive CD8+ T cells from blood, with Jurkat cell RNA spiked in. These receptors were taken from a human donor in good health. Some libraries in this study had Jurkat cell RNA spiked in. Both conserved end residues are part of each CDR3. A D gene is named only where the DNA matches it firmly. Only some rows state a clone size, as once, few, many or a class for expanded clones.

many,TRBV6-5,TRBJ1-1,-,CASTKGWGEIMNTEAFF,TGTGCCAGCACCAAAGGATGGGGAGAAATCATGAACACTGAAGCTTTCTTT
many,TRBV6-2/TRBV6-3,TRBJ2-4,TRBD2,CASSSSRSGGGKNIQYF,TGTGCCAGCAGTTCAAGTCGTAGCGGGGGAGGCAAAAACATTCAGTACTTC
many,TRBV7-3,TRBJ2-7,-,CASSPTGGGDEQYF,TGTGCCAGCAGCCCAACAGGGGGAGGGGACGAGCAGTACTTC
few,TRBV10-2,TRBJ1-1,-,CASSESGRTEAFF,TGCGCCAGCAGTGAGTCGGGGAGGACTGAAGCTTTCTTT
-,TRBV4-3,TRBJ2-1,-,CASSQDRASSYNEQSF,TGCGCCAGCAGCCAAGATAGGGCCAGCTCCTACAATGAGCAGTCCTTC
many,TRBV6-2/TRBV6-3,TRBJ2-7,-,CASSYSTGEGYEQYF,TGTGCCAGCAGTTACTCGACAGGGGAGGGCTACGAGCAGTACTTC
-,TRBV5-8,TRBJ2-2,TRBD2,CASSSDGTSGETGELFF,TGTGCCAGCAGCAGTGATGGGACTAGCGGAGAGACCGGGGAGCTGTTTTTT
many,TRBV5-1,TRBJ1-1,-,CASSLGGFTEAFF,TGTGCCAGCAGCCTGGGGGGATTCACTGAAGCTTTCTTT
-,TRBV19,TRBJ2-7,-,CASSFGESPHEQYF,TGTGCCAGTAGTTTCGGAGAATCACCCCACGAGCAGTACTTC
many,TRBV20-1,TRBJ2-5,TRBD2,CSAPWLAGSETQYF,TGCAGTGCTCCCTGGCTAGCGGGATCAGAGACCCAGTACTTC
-,TRBV5-6,TRBJ1-3,-,CTSSLGSSSGNTIYF,TGTACCAGCAGCTTGGGAAGCAGCTCTGGAAACACCATATATTTT
many,TRBV28,TRBJ2-5,TRBD2,CASRYTSGSFKETQYF,TGTGCCAGCAGATATACTAGCGGGAGTTTTAAAGAGACCCAGTACTTC
few,TRBV5-1,TRBJ2-5,-,CASSLRVDEQYQETQYF,TGCGCCAGCAGCTTGCGAGTTGACGAGCAATACCAAGAGACCCAGTACTTC
many,TRBV7-9,TRBJ2-7,-,CASSPPGASYEQYF,TGTGCCAGCAGCCCTCCCGGGGCCTCCTACGAGCAGTACTTC
-,TRBV30,TRBJ2-7,TRBD2,CAWSALPLLAGGYEQYF,TGTGCCTGGAGTGCTCTCCCCCTACTAGCGGGAGGCTACGAGCAGTACTTC
many,TRBV27,TRBJ2-7,TRBD2,CASSVRGGEQYF,TGTGCCAGCAGTGTCCGGGGGGGCGAGCAGTACTTC
-,TRBV20-1,TRBJ2-5,-,CSARERQTDPLQETQYF,TGCAGTGCTAGAGAACGACAGACAGACCCTCTACAGGAGACCCAGTACTTC
many,TRBV29-1,TRBJ2-4,TRBD1,CSVAQTGEENIQYF,TGCAGCGTGGCCCAGACAGGGGAGGAAAACATTCAGTACTTC
many,TRBV6-5,TRBJ2-2,-,CATQHRPGSTRNTGELFF,TGTGCCACCCAACACAGACCGGGGTCTACGCGGAACACCGGGGAGCTGTTTTTT
few,TRBV27,TRBJ2-2,-,CASSLTGGAGTGELFF,TGTGCCAGCAGTTTAACGGGGGGCGCGGGCACCGGGGAGCTGTTTTTT
many,TRBV20-1,TRBJ2-5,-,CSANRLFGGIQETQYF,TGCAGTGCTAACCGACTCTTCGGGGGCATCCAAGAGACCCAGTACTTC
few,TRBV25-1,TRBJ1-1,-,CASSEILGRRTEAFF,TGTGCCAGCAGTGAGATCCTGGGACGACGGACTGAAGCTTTCTTT
many,TRBV5-6,TRBJ2-7,TRBD2,CASRPGLAAISYEQYF,TGTGCCAGCAGGCCCGGACTAGCGGCGATCTCCTACGAGCAGTACTTC
many,TRBV7-2,TRBJ2-3,TRBD2,CASSSREGGTDTQYF,TGTGCCAGCAGCTCCCGGGAGGGGGGCACAGATACGCAGTATTTT
-,TRBV2,TRBJ2-7,-,CASSEDVVGEQYF,TGTGCCAGCAGTGAAGATGTGGTTGGCGAGCAGTACTTC
many,TRBV5-1,TRBJ2-5,-,CASRLGRIQETQYF,TGCGCCAGCCGACTGGGGCGGATCCAAGAGACCCAGTACTTC
-,TRBV12-3/TRBV12-4,TRBJ1-1,TRBD1,CASSQTTGLTEAFF,TGTGCCAGCAGCCAGACGACAGGGCTAACTGAAGCTTTCTTT
many,TRBV4-3,TRBJ1-5,-,CASSQERGLGLGQPQHF,TGCGCCAGCAGCCAAGAACGGGGGTTGGGGCTGGGTCAGCCCCAGCATTTT
many,TRBV19,TRBJ2-3,-,CASSIYTTDTQYF,TGTGCCAGTAGTATATACACCACAGATACGCAGTATTTT
many,TRBV9,TRBJ1-1,TRBD1,CASSPFRGQASEAFF,TGTGCCAGCAGCCCCTTCCGGGGACAGGCTTCGGAAGCTTTCTTT
many,TRBV4-3,TRBJ2-7,-,CASSQDANGYYEQYF,TGCGCCAGCAGCCAAGATGCAAATGGCTACTACGAGCAGTACTTC
-,TRBV6-5,TRBJ2-2,-,CASSTDRDGGELFF,TGTGCCAGCAGTACTGATAGGGACGGCGGGGAGCTGTTTTTT
many,TRBV9,TRBJ2-2,-,CASSVDGGPISGNTGELFF,TGTGCCAGCAGCGTAGATGGTGGGCCGATTAGCGGGAACACCGGGGAGCTGTTTTTT
many,TRBV12-3/TRBV12-4,TRBJ2-4,-,CASRDSFDIQYF,TGTGCCAGCAGAGACAGTTTTGACATTCAGTACTTC
-,TRBV11-2,TRBJ2-7,-,CASSLVTRQYF,TGTGCCAGCAGCTTAGTGACCCGGCAGTACTTC
many,TRBV12-3/TRBV12-4,TRBJ1-1,TRBD1,CASSRTGGRGEAFF,TGTGCCAGCAGTCGTACAGGGGGCAGAGGTGAAGCTTTCTTT
-,TRBV11-2,TRBJ2-2,-,CASSQGQNLNTGELFF,TGTGCCAGCAGCCAAGGACAGAACCTGAACACCGGGGAGCTGTTTTTT
many,TRBV28,TRBJ2-3,TRBD1,CASTTLFLRDRDLASTDTQYF,TGTGCCAGCACCACCTTATTCCTCCGGGACAGGGACCTTGCTAGCACAGATACGCAGTATTTT
many,TRBV2,TRBJ1-1,-,CASSDALNTEAFF,TGTGCCAGCAGTGATGCTTTGAACACTGAAGCTTTCTTT
few,TRBV27,TRBJ2-3,-,CASSLRAPPDTQYF,TGTGCCAGCAGTTTACGAGCCCCCCCAGATACGCAGTATTTT
many,TRBV13,TRBJ1-1,-,CASRPENTEAFF,TGTGCCAGCAGACCCGAGAACACTGAAGCTTTCTTT
-,TRBV19,TRBJ2-2,TRBD2,CASSSASGGINTGELFF,TGTGCCTCCAGTAGTGCTAGCGGGGGGATTAACACCGGGGAGCTGTTTTTT
-,TRBV13,TRBJ2-7,TRBD1,CAGSFGTGSYEQYF,TGTGCCGGCAGCTTCGGGACAGGGTCCTACGAGCAGTACTTC